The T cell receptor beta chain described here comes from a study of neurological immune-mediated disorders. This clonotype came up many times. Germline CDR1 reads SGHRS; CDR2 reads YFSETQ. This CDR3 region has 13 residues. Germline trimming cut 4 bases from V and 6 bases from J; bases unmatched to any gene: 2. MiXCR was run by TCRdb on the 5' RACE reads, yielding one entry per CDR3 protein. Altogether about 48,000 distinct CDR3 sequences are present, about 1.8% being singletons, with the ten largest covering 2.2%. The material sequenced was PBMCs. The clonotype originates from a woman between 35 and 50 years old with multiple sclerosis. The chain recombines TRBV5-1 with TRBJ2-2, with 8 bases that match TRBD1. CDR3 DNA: TGCGCCAGCAGCATACAGGGGGCCGGGGAGCTGTTTTTT. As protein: CASSIQGAGELFF.